This TCR beta chain is from a study of cytomegalovirus exposure and HLA in healthy donors. Study-wide points: A few V segments could not be told apart, such as TRBV6-2 and TRBV6-3, and were left out.

While unrecorded immune exposures were likely, the donors were nominally healthy when sampled. Both 60 Vbeta primers and 13 Jbeta primers went into the PCR. In the original workflow: Unique TCR beta chains numbered 60 million to 100 million in a later analysis, with roughly 10 million shared. The method was immunoSEQ multiplex PCR; TCRdb's version includes in-frame clones alone and lacks a portion of them. V, J and clone size derive from that table, while D and trimming were established from the DNA sequence. Here the sample spans around 130,000 clones, roughly 74% being singletons. About this clone: Its cognate antigen is unknown.

Germline V lookup: CDR1 SGHNT, CDR2 YENEEA. The CDR3 runs to 15 residues. V gave up 5 bases and J gave up 4 bases; unmatched junction bases: 8. The receptor was isolated from a woman in her forties or fifties in good health and CMV-seropositive. The chain uses TRBV11-3 and TRBJ2-7; 10 bases are a match to TRBD1. The sequenced material came from PBMCs. CDR3 protein: CASSHRGTGAYEQYF. The CDR3, as DNA: TGTGCCAGCAGCCACCGAGGGACAGGGGCTTACGAGCAGTACTTC.